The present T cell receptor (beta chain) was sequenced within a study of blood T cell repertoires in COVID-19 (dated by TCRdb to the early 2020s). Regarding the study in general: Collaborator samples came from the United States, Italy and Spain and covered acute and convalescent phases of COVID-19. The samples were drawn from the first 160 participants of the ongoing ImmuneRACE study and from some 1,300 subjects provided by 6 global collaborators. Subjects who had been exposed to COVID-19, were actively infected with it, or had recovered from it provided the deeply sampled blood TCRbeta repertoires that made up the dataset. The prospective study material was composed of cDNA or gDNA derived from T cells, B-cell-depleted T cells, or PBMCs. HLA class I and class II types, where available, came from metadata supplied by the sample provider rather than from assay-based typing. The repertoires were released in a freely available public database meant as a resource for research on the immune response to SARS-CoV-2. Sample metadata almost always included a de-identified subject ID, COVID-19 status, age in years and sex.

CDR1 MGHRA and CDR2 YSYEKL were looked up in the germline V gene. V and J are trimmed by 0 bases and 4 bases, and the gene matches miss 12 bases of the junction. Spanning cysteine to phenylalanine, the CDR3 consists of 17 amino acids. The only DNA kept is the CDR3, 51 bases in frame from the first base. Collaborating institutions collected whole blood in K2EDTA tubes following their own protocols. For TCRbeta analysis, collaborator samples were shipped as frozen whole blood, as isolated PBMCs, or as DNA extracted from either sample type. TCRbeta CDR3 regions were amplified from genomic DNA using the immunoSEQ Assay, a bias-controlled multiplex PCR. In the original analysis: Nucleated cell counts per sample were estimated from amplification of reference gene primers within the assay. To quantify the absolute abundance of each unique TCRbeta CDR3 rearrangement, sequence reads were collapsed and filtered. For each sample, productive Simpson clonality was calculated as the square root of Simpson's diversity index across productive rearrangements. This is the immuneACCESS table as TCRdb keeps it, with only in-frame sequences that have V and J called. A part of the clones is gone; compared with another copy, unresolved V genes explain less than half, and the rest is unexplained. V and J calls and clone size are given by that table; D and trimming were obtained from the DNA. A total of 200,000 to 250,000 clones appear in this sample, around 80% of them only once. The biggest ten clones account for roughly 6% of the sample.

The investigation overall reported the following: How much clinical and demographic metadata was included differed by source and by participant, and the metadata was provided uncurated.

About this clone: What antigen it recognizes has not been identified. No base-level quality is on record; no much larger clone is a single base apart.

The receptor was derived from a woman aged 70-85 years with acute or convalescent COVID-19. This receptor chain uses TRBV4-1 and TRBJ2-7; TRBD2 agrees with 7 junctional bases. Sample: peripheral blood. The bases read TGCGCCAGCAGCCAAGATAGTCGCGGGAGTCTGGGTTACGAGCAGTACTTC. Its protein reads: CASSQDSRGSLGYEQYF.